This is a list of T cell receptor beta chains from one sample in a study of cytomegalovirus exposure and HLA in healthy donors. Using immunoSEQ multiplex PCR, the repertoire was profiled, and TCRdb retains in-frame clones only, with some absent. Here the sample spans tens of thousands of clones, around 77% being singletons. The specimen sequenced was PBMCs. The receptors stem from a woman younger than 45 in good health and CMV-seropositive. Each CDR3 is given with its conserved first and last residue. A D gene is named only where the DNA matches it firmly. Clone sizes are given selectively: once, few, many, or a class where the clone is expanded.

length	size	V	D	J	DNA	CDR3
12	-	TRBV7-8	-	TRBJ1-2	TGTGCCAGCAGCTTAGACGCAGGGTCCTACACCTTC	CASSLDAGSYTF
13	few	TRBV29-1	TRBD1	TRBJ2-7	TGCAGCGTCTCCCTGGGACAGACCTACGAGCAGTACTTC	CSVSLGQTYEQYF
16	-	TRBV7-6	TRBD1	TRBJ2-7	TGTGCCAGCAGCTTAGGGCCGGGACAGGGGGCCTACGAGCAGTACTTC	CASSLGPGQGAYEQYF
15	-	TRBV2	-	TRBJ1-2	TGTGCCAGCACGAGGACCCCCAGGACAGACTATGGCTACACCTTC	CASTRTPRTDYGYTF
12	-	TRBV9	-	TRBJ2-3	TGTGCCAGCAGCGTCCATACAGATACGCAGTATTTT	CASSVHTDTQYF
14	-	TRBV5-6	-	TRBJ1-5	TGTGCCAGCAGCTTGGGGCGGCATGATCAGCCCCAGCATTTT	CASSLGRHDQPQHF
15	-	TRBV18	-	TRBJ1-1	TGTGCCAGCTCACCATGGGGAACGGGGGACACTGAAGCTTTCTTT	CASSPWGTGDTEAFF
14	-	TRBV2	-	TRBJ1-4	TGTGCCAGCATTGAAGGAACGCTTCTGAAAGGGGTGTTTTTT	CASIEGTLLKGVFF
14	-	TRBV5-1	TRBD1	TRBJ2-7	TGCGCCAGCAGACGACAGGGGGAGAATAGCGAGCAGTACTTC	CASRRQGENSEQYF
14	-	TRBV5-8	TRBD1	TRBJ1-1	TGTGCCAGCAGCCAAGGACAGGCGAACACTGAAGCTTTCTTT	CASSQGQANTEAFF
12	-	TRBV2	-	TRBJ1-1	TGTGCCAGCAGTTCAGTGAACACTGAAGCTTTCTTT	CASSSVNTEAFF
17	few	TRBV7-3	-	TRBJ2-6	TGTGCCAGCAGCTTAAGCGGGGCGATCTCTGGGGCCAACGTCCTGACTTTC	CASSLSGAISGANVLTF
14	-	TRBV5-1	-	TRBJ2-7	TGCGCCAGCAGCCCGGTGGTCAACTCCTACGAGCAGTACTTC	CASSPVVNSYEQYF
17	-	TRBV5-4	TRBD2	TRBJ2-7	TGTGCCAGCCGCCTCGGGACTAGCGGGGGAGGGGCCTACGAGCAGTACTTC	CASRLGTSGGGAYEQYF
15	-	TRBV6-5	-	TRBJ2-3	TGTGCCACCGACCAGGGCAAGTCTAGCACAGATACGCAGTATTTT	CATDQGKSSTDTQYF
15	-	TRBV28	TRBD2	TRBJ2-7	TGTGCCAGCACCCGGACTAGCGGGAGCTCCTACGAGCAGTACTTC	CASTRTSGSSYEQYF
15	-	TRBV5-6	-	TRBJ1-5	TGTGCCAGCAGCTTTCGGGCAGGGCGGAATCAGCCCCAGCATTTT	CASSFRAGRNQPQHF
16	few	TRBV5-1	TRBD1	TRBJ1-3	TGCGCCAGCAGCTCACTACAGGGGGCGGCTGGAAACACCATATATTTT	CASSSLQGAAGNTIYF
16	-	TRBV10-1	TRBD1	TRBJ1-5	TGCGCCAACTTGAGGGACAGAGCCTATAGCAATCAGCCCCAGCATTTT	CANLRDRAYSNQPQHF
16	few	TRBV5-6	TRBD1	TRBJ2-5	TGTGCCAGCAGCTTGGAGGGGGCATATGGACAAGAGACCCAGTACTTC	CASSLEGAYGQETQYF
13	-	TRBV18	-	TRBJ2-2	TGTGCCAGCTCCCCTGAGAGGACCGGGGAGCTGTTTTTT	CASSPERTGELFF
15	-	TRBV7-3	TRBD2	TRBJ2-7	TGTGCCAGCAGCGCCGGGACTAGCGGATCCTACGAGCAGTACTTC	CASSAGTSGSYEQYF
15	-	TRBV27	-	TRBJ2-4	TGTGCCAGCAGTCCCGACAGACTAGCCAAAAACATTCAGTACTTC	CASSPDRLAKNIQYF
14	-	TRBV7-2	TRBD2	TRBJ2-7	TGTGCCAGCAGCTTAGTTGCTAGCGGCCACGAGCAGTACTTC	CASSLVASGHEQYF
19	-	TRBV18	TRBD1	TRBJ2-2	TGTGCCAGCTCACTCTCTCCCCCGGGACAGGGGGCGTACACCGGGGAGCTGTTTTTT	CASSLSPPGQGAYTGELFF
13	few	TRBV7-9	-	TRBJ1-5	TGTGCCAGCTCCACGGGACTGGATCAGCCCCAGCATTTT	CASSTGLDQPQHF
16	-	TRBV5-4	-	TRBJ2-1	TGTGCCAGCAGCCGACAGGGGCGGGGGGGCTACAATGAGCAGTTCTTC	CASSRQGRGGYNEQFF
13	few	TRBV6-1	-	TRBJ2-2	TGTGCCAGCAGTGACTCAGACACCGGGGAGCTGTTTTTT	CASSDSDTGELFF
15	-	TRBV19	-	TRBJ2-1	TGTGCCACGCGCGACCTTCAGGGTATTAGCAATGAGCAGTTCTTC	CATRDLQGISNEQFF
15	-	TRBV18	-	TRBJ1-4	TGTGCCAGCTCACCCGACAGTAGCACAACCTATGAACTGTTTTTT	CASSPDSSTTYELFF
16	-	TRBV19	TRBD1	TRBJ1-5	TGTGCCAGTAGTATCCGACAGGGTGGGCCGTATCAGCCCCAGCATTTT	CASSIRQGGPYQPQHF
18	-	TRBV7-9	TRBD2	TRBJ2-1	TGTTCCAGCAGTTTTACCCCGGGGACTAGCGGCTCCTACAATGAGCAGTTCTTC	CSSSFTPGTSGSYNEQFF
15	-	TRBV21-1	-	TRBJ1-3	TGTGCCAGCAGCAGGGCGGGGCGGACTGGAAACACCATATATTTT	CASSRAGRTGNTIYF
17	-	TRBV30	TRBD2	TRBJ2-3	TGTGCCTGGAGTTCGGGAAGCGGGAGGGCCGGTGGAGATACGCAGTATTTT	CAWSSGSGRAGGDTQYF
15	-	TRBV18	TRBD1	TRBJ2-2	TGTGCCAGCGCCGGACAGGGGTGGAACACCGGGGAGCTGTTTTTT	CASAGQGWNTGELFF
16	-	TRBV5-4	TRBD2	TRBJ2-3	TGTGCCAGCAGCTTGGGACTAGCGGGGGGGCGTGATACGCAGTATTTT	CASSLGLAGGRDTQYF
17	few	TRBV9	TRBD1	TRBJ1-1	TGTGCCAGCAGCGTAGCCGGACAGGGTGAGGATGGCACTGAAGCTTTCTTT	CASSVAGQGEDGTEAFF
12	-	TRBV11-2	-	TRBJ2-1	TGTGCCAGCAGCCCACAGTCTAATGAGCAGTTCTTC	CASSPQSNEQFF
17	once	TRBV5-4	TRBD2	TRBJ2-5	TGTGCCAGCAGCTCAATTAGCGGGGGGGCCCTAAAAGAGACCCAGTACTTC	CASSSISGGALKETQYF
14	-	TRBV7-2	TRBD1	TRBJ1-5	TGTGCCAGCAGCCTCTACAGGGGGCTGGAGCCCCAGCATTTT	CASSLYRGLEPQHF
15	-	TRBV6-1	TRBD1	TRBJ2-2	TGTGCCGAGTCCGCCTCAACAGGGGAAGCCGGGGAGCTGTTTTTT	CAESASTGEAGELFF